This T cell receptor beta chain was captured by sequencing in a study of blood T cell repertoires in COVID-19 (dated by TCRdb to about 2020). The study in broad terms: Collaborator samples came from the United States, Italy and Spain and covered acute and convalescent phases of COVID-19. A freely available public database, intended as a resource for researchers studying the immune response to SARS-CoV-2, is where the repertoires were released. Nearly every sample came with metadata listing a de-identified subject ID, COVID-19 status, age in years and sex. The material from the prospective study consisted of cDNA or gDNA derived from T cells, B-cell-depleted T cells, or PBMCs. Where available, HLA class I and class II types were taken from metadata supplied by the sample provider and were not determined by assay-based typing. The samples were drawn from the first 160 participants of the ongoing ImmuneRACE study and from under 1,500 subjects provided by 6 global collaborators. Deeply sampled blood TCRbeta repertoires from subjects exposed to, actively infected with, or recovered from COVID-19 were included in the dataset. The paper's findings and limits, for the study overall: How much clinical and demographic metadata was included differed by source and by participant, and the metadata was provided uncurated.

TCRbeta CDR3 regions were amplified from genomic DNA by means of the immunoSEQ Assay, a bias-controlled multiplex PCR. Under the source paper's analysis protocol: Nucleated cell counts per sample were estimated from amplification of reference gene primers within the assay. To quantify the absolute abundance of each unique TCRbeta CDR3 rearrangement, sequence reads were collapsed and filtered. Productive Simpson clonality was computed per sample as the square root of Simpson's diversity index over productive rearrangements. This immuneACCESS table, as held by TCRdb, lists in-frame sequences with V and J called but not all clones. Of the missing ones, under half trace to an unresolved V gene in checked studies; the others have no known cause. That table gives V, J and clone size, and the DNA gave D and trimming. Within this sample are 200,000 to 250,000 clones, with more than 80% of them counted one time only. Of the sample, 1.5% to 2% is held by the ten largest clones.

In regard to this clone: This clone's antigen is unknown. The input lacks base qualities; no much larger clone sits a single base away.

The V and J ends are trimmed by 7 bases and 4 bases, leaving 16 bases between them. The CDR3 has 14 amino acids, counting the end cysteine and phenylalanine. The retained sequence is limited to the CDR3, 42 bases, with the frame set at the first base. The germline V gene specifies SNHLY as CDR1 and FYNNEI as CDR2. Enrolling through a virtual design, the prospective study's participants ranged in age from about 18 to 100 years and lived across roughly 24 United States geographic areas. To assign participants to cohorts, the prospective study relied on clinical history that participants themselves reported in a screening survey and a study questionnaire. Recovered participants in ImmuneRACE Cohort 3 were defined by two consecutive negative NP/OP PCR tests, clearance by a healthcare professional, or resolution of symptoms. Mobile phlebotomists in the prospective study collected whole blood, serum and a nasopharyngeal or oropharyngeal swab from every participant. Participants in the prospective study had the option to provide additional blood draws and questionnaires over an approximately 2-month period. Prospective study blood samples were shipped either frozen or at room temperature before DNA extraction.

Sequenced material: PBMCs or T cells enriched from blood (not recorded which). The chain was built from TRBV2 and TRBJ1-2; the D segment cannot be called with confidence. The clonotype was recovered from a man in his fifties or sixties who had recovered from COVID-19. The sequence in DNA is TGTGCCAGCACCCGAGGGTCCAGTCTCTATGGCTACACCTTC. The translation is CASTRGSSLYGYTF.